Sequencing of this T cell receptor (beta chain) was carried out in a study of PD-1 blockade in mismatch repair-deficient tumors. Study-level information: Enrolled about 2012-2016, patients had progressing, pretreated mismatch repair-deficient cancers of 11 to 13 types. Study-wide results and caveats: Tumor-resident clones, often undetectable pretreatment in blood, expanded then contracted after pembrolizumab.

The germline gives CDR1 SGHNT, CDR2 YENEEA. This CDR3 has 16 amino acids. The germline V and J ends were trimmed by 5 bases and 4 bases, with 19 bases remaining between them. Points on this clone: Its target is not known.

Repertoires were generated with immunoSEQ multiplex PCR, while TCRdb's copy carries only in-frame clones and drops some. The sample lists 100,000 or so clones; approximately 83% were seen once. PCR or immunohistochemistry showed mismatch repair deficiency in every enrolled patient. TCRs were sequenced from a few patients responding to pembrolizumab. This sequence joins TRBV11-3 and TRBJ2-3; a possible D gene is TRBD2 (5 bases). Here the sequenced sample was peripheral blood, taken approximately 35 weeks after starting pembrolizumab. The sequence was collected from an adult with mismatch repair-deficient cancer. The CDR3 protein is CASSVFRGAAADTQYF. CDR3 sequence (DNA): TGTGCCAGCAGCGTTTTCCGGGGAGCGGCGGCAGATACGCAGTATTTT.